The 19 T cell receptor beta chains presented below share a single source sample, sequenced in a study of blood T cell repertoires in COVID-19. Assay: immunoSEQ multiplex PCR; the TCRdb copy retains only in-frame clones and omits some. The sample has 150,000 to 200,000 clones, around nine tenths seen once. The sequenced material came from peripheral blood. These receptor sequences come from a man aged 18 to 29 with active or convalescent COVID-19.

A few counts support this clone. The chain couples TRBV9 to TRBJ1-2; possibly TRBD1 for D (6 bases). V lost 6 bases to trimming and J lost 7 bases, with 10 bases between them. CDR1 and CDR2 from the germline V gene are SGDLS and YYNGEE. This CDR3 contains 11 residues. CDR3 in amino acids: CASNRASGYTF. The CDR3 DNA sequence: TGTGCCAGCAACAGGGCTAGTGGCTACACCTTC.

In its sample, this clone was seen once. Here the CDR3 reads CAWWTGGVYGYTF. The CDR3 DNA is TGTGCCTGGTGGACAGGGGGCGTCTATGGCTACACCTTC. V gene TRBV30 combines with J gene TRBJ1-2; 11 bases align to TRBD1. Germline values: CDR1 GTSNPN, CDR2 SVGIG (reference sequence). With 5 bases clipped from V and 4 bases from J, the junction kept 3 bases outside the gene matches. The CDR3 sequence is 13 residues long.

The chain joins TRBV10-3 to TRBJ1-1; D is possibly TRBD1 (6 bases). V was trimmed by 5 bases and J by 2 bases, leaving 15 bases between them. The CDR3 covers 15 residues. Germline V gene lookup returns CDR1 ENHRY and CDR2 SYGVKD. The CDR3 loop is CAISPSRQDNTEAFF. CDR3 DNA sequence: TGTGCCATCAGTCCCAGCCGACAGGACAACACTGAAGCTTTCTTT.

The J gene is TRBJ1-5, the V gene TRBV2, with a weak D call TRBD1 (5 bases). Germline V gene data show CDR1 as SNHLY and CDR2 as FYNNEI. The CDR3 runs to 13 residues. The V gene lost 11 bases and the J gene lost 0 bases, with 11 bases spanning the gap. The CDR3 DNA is TGTGCCGGGGGGGTTGATAGCAATCAGCCCCAGCATTTT. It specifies CAGGVDSNQPQHF. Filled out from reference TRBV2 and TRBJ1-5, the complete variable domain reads EPEVTQTPSHQVTQMGQEVILRCVPISNHLYFYWYRQILGQKVEFLVSFYNNEISEKSEIFDDQFSVERPDGSNFTLKIRSTKLEDSAMYFCAGGVDSNQPQHFGDGTRLSIL.

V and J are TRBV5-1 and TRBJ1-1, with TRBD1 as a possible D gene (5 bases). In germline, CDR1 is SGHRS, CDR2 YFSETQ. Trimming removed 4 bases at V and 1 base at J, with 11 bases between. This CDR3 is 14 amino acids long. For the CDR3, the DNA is TGCGCCAGCAGCATAGGGGATTCGAACACTGAAGCTTTCTTT. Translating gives CASSIGDSNTEAFF.

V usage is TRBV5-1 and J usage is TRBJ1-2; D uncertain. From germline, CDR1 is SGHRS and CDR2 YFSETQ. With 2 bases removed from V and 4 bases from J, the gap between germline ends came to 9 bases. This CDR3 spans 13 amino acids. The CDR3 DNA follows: TGCGCCAGCAGCTTACGACTCACCTATGGCTACACCTTC. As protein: CASSLRLTYGYTF.

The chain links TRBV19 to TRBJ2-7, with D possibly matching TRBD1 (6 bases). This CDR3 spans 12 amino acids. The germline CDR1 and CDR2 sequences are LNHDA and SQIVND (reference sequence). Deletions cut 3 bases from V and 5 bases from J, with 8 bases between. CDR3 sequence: CASSITGNEQYF. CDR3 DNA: TGTGCCAGTAGTATTACAGGGAACGAGCAGTACTTC.

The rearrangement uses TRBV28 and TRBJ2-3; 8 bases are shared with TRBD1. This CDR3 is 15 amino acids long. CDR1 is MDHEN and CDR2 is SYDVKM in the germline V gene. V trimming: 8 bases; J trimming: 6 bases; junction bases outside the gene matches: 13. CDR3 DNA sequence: TGTGCCAGCCACCCCCCGGACAGGGATACGGATACGCAGTATTTT. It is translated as CASHPPDRDTDTQYF. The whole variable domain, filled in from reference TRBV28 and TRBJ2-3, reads DVKVTQSSRYLVKRTGEKVFLECVQDMDHENMFWYRQDPGLGLRLIYFSYDVKMKEKGDIPEGYSVSREKKERFSLILESASTNQTSMYLCASHPPDRDTDTQYFGPGTRLTVL.

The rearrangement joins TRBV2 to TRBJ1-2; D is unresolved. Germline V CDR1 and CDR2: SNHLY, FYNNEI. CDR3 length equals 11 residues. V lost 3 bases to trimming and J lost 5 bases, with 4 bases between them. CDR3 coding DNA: TGTGCCAGCAGTGAGAGTTATGGCTACACCTTC. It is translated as CASSESYGYTF.

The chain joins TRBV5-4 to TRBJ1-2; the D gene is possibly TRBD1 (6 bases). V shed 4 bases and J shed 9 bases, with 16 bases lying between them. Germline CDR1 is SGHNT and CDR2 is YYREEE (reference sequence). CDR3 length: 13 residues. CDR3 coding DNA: TGTGCCAGCAGCACCCAAAAGGGGGGGCGCTACACCTTC. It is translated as CASSTQKGGRYTF.

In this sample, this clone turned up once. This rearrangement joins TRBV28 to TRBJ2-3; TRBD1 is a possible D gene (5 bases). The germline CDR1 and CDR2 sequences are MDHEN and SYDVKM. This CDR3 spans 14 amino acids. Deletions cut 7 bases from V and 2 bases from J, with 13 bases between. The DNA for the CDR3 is TGTGCCAGCAATATCGACAGCCTCACAGATACGCAGTATTTT. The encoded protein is CASNIDSLTDTQYF.

The CDR3 protein is CASSLGGYDNTQYF. For the CDR3, the DNA is TGCGCCAGCAGCTTGGGGGGCTACGACAATACGCAGTATTTT. The chain employs TRBV5-1 and TRBJ2-3; perhaps TRBD1 as D (5 bases). CDR3 length: 14 amino acids. The germline V and J ends were trimmed by 0 bases and 7 bases, with 12 bases remaining between them. CDR1 SGHRS and CDR2 YFSETQ come from the germline V gene.

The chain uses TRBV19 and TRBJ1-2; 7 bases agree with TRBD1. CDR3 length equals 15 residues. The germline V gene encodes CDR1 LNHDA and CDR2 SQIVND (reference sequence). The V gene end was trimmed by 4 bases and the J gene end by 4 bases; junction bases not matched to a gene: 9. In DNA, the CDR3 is TGTGCCAGTAGTAGTCGGCTGGACAGGCCCTATGGCTACACCTTC. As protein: CASSSRLDRPYGYTF.

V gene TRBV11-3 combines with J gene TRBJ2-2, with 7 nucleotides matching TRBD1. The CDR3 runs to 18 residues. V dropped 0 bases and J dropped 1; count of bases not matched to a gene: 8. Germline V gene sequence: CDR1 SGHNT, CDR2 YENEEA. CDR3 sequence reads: CASSLDPPGGWNTGELFF. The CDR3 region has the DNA TGTGCCAGCAGCTTAGATCCGCCAGGGGGATGGAACACCGGGGAGCTGTTTTTT.

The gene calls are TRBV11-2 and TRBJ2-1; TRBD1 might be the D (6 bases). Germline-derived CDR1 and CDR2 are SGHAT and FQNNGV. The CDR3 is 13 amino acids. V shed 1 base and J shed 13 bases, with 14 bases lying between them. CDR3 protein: CASSLGTVGYQFF. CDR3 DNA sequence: TGTGCCAGCAGCTTAGGGACAGTGGGTTATCAGTTCTTC.

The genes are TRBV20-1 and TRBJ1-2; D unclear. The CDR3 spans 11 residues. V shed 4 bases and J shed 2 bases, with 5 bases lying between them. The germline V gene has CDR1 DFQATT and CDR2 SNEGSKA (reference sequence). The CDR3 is CSAIQNYGYTF. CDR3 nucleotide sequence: TGCAGTGCTATTCAAAACTATGGCTACACCTTC.

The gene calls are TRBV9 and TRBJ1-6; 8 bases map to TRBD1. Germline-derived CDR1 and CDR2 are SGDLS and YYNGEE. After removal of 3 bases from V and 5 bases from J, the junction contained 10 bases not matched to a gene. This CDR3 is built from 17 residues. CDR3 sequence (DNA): TGTGCCAGCAGCGACACCCGGACAGGGAGGAATAATTCACCCCTCCACTTT. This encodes CASSDTRTGRNNSPLHF.

The CDR3 DNA follows: TGTGCCAGCAGCCCAGTTGGGAGACTAGCGGAGCAAGAGACCCAGTACTTC. Its translation is CASSPVGRLAEQETQYF. The chain recombines TRBV16 with TRBJ2-5; the match to TRBD2 covers 9 bases. Per germline, CDR1 KGHSY and CDR2 FQNENV. This CDR3 spans 17 amino acids. J lost 2 bases, V lost 4 bases, and 11 bases had no gene match.

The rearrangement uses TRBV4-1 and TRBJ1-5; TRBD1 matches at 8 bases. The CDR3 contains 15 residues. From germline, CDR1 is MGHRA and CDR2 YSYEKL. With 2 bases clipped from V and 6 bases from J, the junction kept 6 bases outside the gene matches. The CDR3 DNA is TGCGCCAGCAGCCAACCAGGGGGCCCGGGTCAGCCCCAGCATTTT. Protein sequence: CASSQPGGPGQPQHF.